The T cell receptor beta chain described here comes from a study of blood T cell repertoires in COVID-19. V dropped 0 bases and J dropped 4 bases, with 12 bases sitting between them. Germline V gives CDR1 LNHNV, CDR2 YYDKDF (reference sequence). This CDR3 has 15 residues. The method was immunoSEQ multiplex PCR; TCRdb's version includes in-frame clones alone and lacks a portion of them. The sample contains 400,000 to 450,000 clones, 80% to 90% of which appear only once. This receptor was obtained from a man aged 25 to 45 who had recovered from COVID-19. J is TRBJ2-5 and V is TRBV15, with D perhaps TRBD2 (6 bases). Sequences were obtained from PBMCs or T cells enriched from blood (not recorded which). CDR3 loop: CATSRDMVGGETQYF. As DNA, the CDR3 is TGTGCCACCAGCAGAGATATGGTGGGGGGAGAGACCCAGTACTTC.